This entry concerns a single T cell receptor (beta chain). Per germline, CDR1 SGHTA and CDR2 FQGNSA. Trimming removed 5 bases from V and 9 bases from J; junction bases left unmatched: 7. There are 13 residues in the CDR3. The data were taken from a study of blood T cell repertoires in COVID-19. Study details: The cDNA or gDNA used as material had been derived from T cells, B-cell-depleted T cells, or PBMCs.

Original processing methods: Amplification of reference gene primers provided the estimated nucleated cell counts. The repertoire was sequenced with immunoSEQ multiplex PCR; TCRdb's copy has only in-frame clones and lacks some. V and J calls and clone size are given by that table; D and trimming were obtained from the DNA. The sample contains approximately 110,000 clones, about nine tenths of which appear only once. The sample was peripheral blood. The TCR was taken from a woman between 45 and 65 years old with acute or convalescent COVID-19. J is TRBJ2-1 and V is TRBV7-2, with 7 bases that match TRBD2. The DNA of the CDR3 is TGTGCCAGCAGCCTACTTACTAGCGCTGAGCAGTTCTTC. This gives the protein CASSLLTSAEQFF.